Listed below are T cell receptor beta chains from one sample, sequenced in a study of T cell responses to AZD1222 COVID-19 vaccine. Profiling relied on immunoSEQ multiplex PCR, and the TCRdb table lists in-frame clones only, not all of them. The data contain 120,000 or so clones, around 90% of them singletons. The input for sequencing was peripheral blood, taken on day 0 of AZD1222 vaccination. The receptors shown here come from an adult in good health. CDR3s include the opening cysteine and the closing phenylalanine or tryptophan. Fields, in order: CDR3 length, V gene, clone size, J gene, D gene, CDR3 protein, CDR3 DNA. The D gene is left open where the match is weak. Size values are once, few and many counts, or a class for expanded clones, and some rows have none.

15,TRBV11-1,.,TRBJ2-1,TRBD1,CASSLLDRGQNEQFF,TGTGCCAGCAGCTTACTGGACAGGGGGCAAAATGAGCAGTTCTTC
16,TRBV28,.,TRBJ2-7,TRBD1,CASSPPDRGPPYEQYF,TGTGCCAGCAGTCCCCCGGACAGGGGGCCTCCCTACGAGCAGTACTTC
14,TRBV10-3,.,TRBJ2-7,.,CAISRSTSSYEQYF,TGTGCCATCAGTCGCTCGACTAGCTCCTACGAGCAGTACTTC
17,TRBV19,.,TRBJ1-6,.,CASSIRGVGTYNSPLHF,TGTGCCAGTAGTATACGGGGGGTTGGGACCTATAATTCACCCCTCCACTTT
14,TRBV29-1,.,TRBJ2-7,.,CSVETLGGIYEQYF,TGCAGCGTTGAAACCCTGGGGGGAATTTACGAGCAGTACTTC
15,TRBV27,.,TRBJ2-1,.,CASSSVRVLHSEQFF,TGTGCCAGCAGTTCTGTAAGGGTTTTACATAGTGAGCAGTTCTTC
16,TRBV13,.,TRBJ2-5,TRBD2,CASSSDSGGGQETQYF,TGTGCCAGCAGCTCGGATAGCGGGGGGGGGCAAGAGACCCAGTACTTC
15,TRBV2,few,TRBJ1-3,.,CASSERQGSGNTIYF,TGTGCCAGCAGTGAGAGGCAGGGCTCTGGAAACACCATATATTTT
14,TRBV18,.,TRBJ2-7,TRBD1,CASSPGDSSYEQYF,TGTGCCAGCTCACCGGGGGACAGCTCCTACGAGCAGTACTTC
13,TRBV28,.,TRBJ2-7,.,CATQDGGLYEQYF,TGTGCCACCCAAGATGGGGGGCTATACGAGCAGTACTTC
10,TRBV10-2,.,TRBJ2-7,.,CASRMNEQYF,TGCGCCAGCAGAATGAACGAGCAGTACTTC
16,TRBV7-9,.,TRBJ2-7,.,CASSLIGSGVGYEQYF,TGTGCCAGCAGCTTAATCGGTTCAGGGGTGGGCTACGAGCAGTACTTC
17,TRBV24-1,.,TRBJ2-2,TRBD1,CATSGDRLGGNTGELFF,TGTGCCACCAGCGGGGACAGGCTGGGGGGGAACACCGGGGAGCTGTTTTTT
15,TRBV9,few,TRBJ2-7,TRBD2,CASSVGLAGFSEQYF,TGTGCCAGCAGCGTAGGCCTAGCGGGATTTTCCGAGCAGTACTTC
15,TRBV7-8,.,TRBJ1-2,TRBD1,CASSLYQDRDYGYTF,TGTGCCAGCAGCTTATATCAGGACAGGGACTATGGCTACACCTTC
13,TRBV28,.,TRBJ2-7,.,CASRRANPYEQYF,TGTGCCAGCAGACGCGCGAATCCCTACGAGCAGTACTTC
15,TRBV9,.,TRBJ2-1,.,CASGRTRTNYNEQFF,TGTGCCAGCGGCCGGACAAGGACAAACTACAATGAGCAGTTCTTC
16,TRBV19,.,TRBJ2-2,.,CASMGAIRANTGELFF,TGTGCCAGTATGGGGGCCATCCGCGCGAACACCGGGGAGCTGTTTTTT
12,TRBV2,.,TRBJ2-5,.,CASSERSETQYF,TGTGCCAGCAGTGAACGTAGTGAGACCCAGTACTTC
15,TRBV2,.,TRBJ2-3,TRBD2,CASSLNSGSPDTQYF,TGTGCCAGCAGTCTAAATAGCGGGAGCCCAGATACGCAGTATTTT
14,TRBV27,.,TRBJ1-2,.,CASSFQGYGYGYTF,TGTGCCAGCAGTTTTCAGGGGTATGGCTATGGCTACACCTTC
14,TRBV11-3,once,TRBJ2-1,.,CASSEGGGNNEQFF,TGTGCCAGCTCCGAAGGGGGTGGGAACAATGAGCAGTTCTTC
13,TRBV5-1,.,TRBJ1-2,TRBD1,CASSHGTDNGYTF,TGCGCCAGCAGCCACGGGACAGACAATGGCTACACCTTC
15,TRBV28,.,TRBJ1-5,.,CASSLSGGGNQPQHF,TGTGCCAGCAGTTTATCGGGGGGGGGCAATCAGCCCCAGCATTTT
17,TRBV7-9,.,TRBJ2-5,TRBD2,CASTPRAGLAGVETQYF,TGTGCCAGCACCCCCAGGGCGGGACTAGCGGGAGTAGAGACCCAGTACTTC
16,TRBV27,.,TRBJ2-2,.,CASSLWGGGSTGELFF,TGTGCCAGCAGTTTATGGGGAGGGGGTAGCACCGGGGAGCTGTTTTTT
16,TRBV18,.,TRBJ2-2,TRBD1,CASSPPGTGITGELFF,TGTGCCAGCTCACCTCCTGGGACAGGGATCACCGGGGAGCTGTTTTTT
16,TRBV11-3,.,TRBJ2-7,TRBD2,CASSLDGRANLSEQYF,TGTGCCAGCAGCTTAGACGGGAGGGCCAATTTAAGCGAGCAGTACTTC
12,TRBV12-3/TRBV12-4,.,TRBJ1-5,.,CASSRSNQPQHF,TGTGCCAGCTCCCGTAGCAATCAGCCCCAGCATTTT
12,TRBV19,.,TRBJ1-2,.,CASKRPNYGYTF,TGTGCCAGTAAGCGGCCCAACTATGGCTACACCTTC
14,TRBV6-2/TRBV6-3,.,TRBJ2-3,.,CASSYVSEGDTQYF,TGTGCCAGCAGTTACGTGTCCGAGGGGGATACGCAGTATTTT
18,TRBV10-3,.,TRBJ1-3,.,CAISEESGAGFSGNTIYF,TGTGCCATCAGTGAGGAGTCGGGAGCAGGGTTCTCTGGAAACACCATATATTTT
15,TRBV30,.,TRBJ2-3,TRBD1,CAWVRWDSRTDTQYF,TGTGCCTGGGTCCGTTGGGACAGCCGTACAGATACGCAGTATTTT
16,TRBV28,.,TRBJ2-7,.,CASAFLGGRVTYEQYF,TGTGCCAGCGCCTTCTTGGGGGGGCGGGTAACCTACGAGCAGTACTTC
13,TRBV30,.,TRBJ2-7,.,CAWSGRSSYEQYF,TGTGCCTGGAGTGGCAGGAGCTCCTACGAGCAGTACTTC
15,TRBV7-9,.,TRBJ2-2,.,CASSLGGANTGELFF,TGTGCCAGCAGCTTAGGGGGAGCGAACACCGGGGAGCTGTTTTTT
12,TRBV19,.,TRBJ1-1,.,CASPTGGTEAFF,TGTGCCAGTCCTACTGGGGGCACTGAAGCTTTCTTT
14,TRBV2,.,TRBJ1-2,.,CATSGTNFNYGYTF,TGTGCCACAAGCGGGACAAATTTTAACTATGGCTACACCTTC
15,TRBV6-2/TRBV6-3,.,TRBJ2-1,TRBD1,CASSFGTGELNEQFF,TGTGCCAGCAGTTTCGGGACAGGGGAGCTCAATGAGCAGTTCTTC
17,TRBV19,.,TRBJ2-3,TRBD2,CASSPRPLAGGADTQYF,TGTGCCAGTAGTCCAAGGCCACTAGCGGGAGGGGCGGATACGCAGTATTTT
15,TRBV4-2,.,TRBJ2-7,TRBD1,CASSQGTGDTYEQYF,TGTGCCAGCAGCCAAGGGACAGGGGATACCTACGAGCAGTACTTC
15,TRBV9,.,TRBJ2-2,.,CASSVGPQNTGELFF,TGTGCCAGCAGCGTAGGGCCACAAAACACCGGGGAGCTGTTTTTT
18,TRBV21-1,.,TRBJ1-1,.,CASSQTSIRGMMNTEAFF,TGTGCCAGTAGCCAAACCTCCATCAGGGGAATGATGAACACTGAAGCTTTCTTT